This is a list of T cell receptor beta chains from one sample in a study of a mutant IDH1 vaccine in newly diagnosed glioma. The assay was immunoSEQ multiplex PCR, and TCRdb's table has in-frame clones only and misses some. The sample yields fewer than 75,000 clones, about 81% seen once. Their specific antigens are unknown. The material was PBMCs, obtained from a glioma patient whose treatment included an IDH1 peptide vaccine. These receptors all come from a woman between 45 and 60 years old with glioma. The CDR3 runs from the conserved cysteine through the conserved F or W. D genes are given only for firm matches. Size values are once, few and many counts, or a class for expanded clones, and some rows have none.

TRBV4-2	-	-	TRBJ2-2	TGTGCCAGCAGCCAAGTAACAACTACGAACACCGGGGAGCTGTTTTTT	CASSQVTTTNTGELFF
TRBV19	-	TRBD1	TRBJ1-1	TGTGCCAGTAGTATAGGGGGGACAGGGTACACTGAAGCTTTCTTT	CASSIGGTGYTEAFF
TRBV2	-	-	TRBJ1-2	TGTGCCAGCAGCTTTGGGGCGAACTATGGCTACACCTTC	CASSFGANYGYTF
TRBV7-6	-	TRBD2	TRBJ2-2	TGTGCCAGCAGCTTATCCAGCGGGGGGAACACCGGGGAGCTGTTTTTT	CASSLSSGGNTGELFF
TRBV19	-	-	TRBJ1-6	TGTGCCAGTAGTATGGAGGGGGGTAGTTCACCCCTCCACTTT	CASSMEGGSSPLHF
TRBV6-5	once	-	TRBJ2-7	TGTGCCAGCAGTTACAAGGAGGGGCACTACGAGCAGTACTTC	CASSYKEGHYEQYF
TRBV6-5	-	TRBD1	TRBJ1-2	TGTGCCAGCAAGGACAGGGGGGACTATGGCTACACCTTC	CASKDRGDYGYTF
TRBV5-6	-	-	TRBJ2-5	TGTGCCAGCAGCTTGGCCGCCAGGGAGACCCAGTACTTC	CASSLAARETQYF
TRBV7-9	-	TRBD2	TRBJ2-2	TGTGCCAGCAGCTTTCTGACTAGCGGGGGCGCTATGGACACCGGGGAGCTGTTTTTT	CASSFLTSGGAMDTGELFF
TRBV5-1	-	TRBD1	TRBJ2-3	TGCGCCAGCAGGTCCGGGACAGGGGTTGCAGATACGCAGTATTTT	CASRSGTGVADTQYF